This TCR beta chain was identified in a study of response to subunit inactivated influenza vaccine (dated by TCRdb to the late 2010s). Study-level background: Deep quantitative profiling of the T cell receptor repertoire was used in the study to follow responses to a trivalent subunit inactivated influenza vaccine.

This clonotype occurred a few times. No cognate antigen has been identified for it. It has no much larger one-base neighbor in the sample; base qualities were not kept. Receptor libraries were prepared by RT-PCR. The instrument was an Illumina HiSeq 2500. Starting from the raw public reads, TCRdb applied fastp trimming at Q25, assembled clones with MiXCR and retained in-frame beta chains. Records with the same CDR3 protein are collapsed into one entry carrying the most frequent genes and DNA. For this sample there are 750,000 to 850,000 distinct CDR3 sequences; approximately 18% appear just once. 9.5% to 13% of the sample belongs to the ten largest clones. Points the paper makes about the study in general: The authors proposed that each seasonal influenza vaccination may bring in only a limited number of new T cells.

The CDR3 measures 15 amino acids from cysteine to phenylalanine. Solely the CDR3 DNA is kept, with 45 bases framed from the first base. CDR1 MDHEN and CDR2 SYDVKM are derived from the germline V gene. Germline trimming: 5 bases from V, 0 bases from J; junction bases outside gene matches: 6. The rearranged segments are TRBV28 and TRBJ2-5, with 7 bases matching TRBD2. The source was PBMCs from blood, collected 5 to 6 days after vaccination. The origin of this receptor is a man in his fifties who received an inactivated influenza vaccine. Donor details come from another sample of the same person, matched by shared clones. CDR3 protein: CASSRVSGDQETQYF. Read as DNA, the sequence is TGTGCCAGCAGTAGGGTCAGCGGGGACCAAGAGACCCAGTACTTC.